This T cell receptor beta chain was captured in a study of CD8 T cells in ankylosing spondylitis. General study results and limits: Clones linked to disease were reported to show significant enrichment in matched ankylosing spondylitis synovial fluid. Characteristic, it appeared, of ankylosing spondylitis blood was a TCR beta motif of several highly homologous variants.

V shed 3 bases and J 0 bases; nucleotides not matched to a gene: 9. The CDR3 sequence is 18 residues long. Germline CDR1 and CDR2: MGHRA and YSYEKL. With regard to this clonotype: No antigen is known for it.

In TCRdb, the 5' RACE reads were re-called with MiXCR into one record per CDR3 protein. The sample consists of roughly 350,000 distinct CDR3 sequences, 8% of them appearing once. The chain employs TRBV4-1 and TRBJ2-1; 9 bases fit TRBD2. This TCR was sampled from a male donor with ankylosing spondylitis. Sequenced: blood, either unsorted or a sorted T cell fraction (not recorded which). CDR3: CASSHTAAGGSSYNEQFF. Written as DNA, the CDR3 is TGCGCCAGCAGCCACACGGCAGCGGGAGGAAGCTCCTACAATGAGCAGTTCTTC.